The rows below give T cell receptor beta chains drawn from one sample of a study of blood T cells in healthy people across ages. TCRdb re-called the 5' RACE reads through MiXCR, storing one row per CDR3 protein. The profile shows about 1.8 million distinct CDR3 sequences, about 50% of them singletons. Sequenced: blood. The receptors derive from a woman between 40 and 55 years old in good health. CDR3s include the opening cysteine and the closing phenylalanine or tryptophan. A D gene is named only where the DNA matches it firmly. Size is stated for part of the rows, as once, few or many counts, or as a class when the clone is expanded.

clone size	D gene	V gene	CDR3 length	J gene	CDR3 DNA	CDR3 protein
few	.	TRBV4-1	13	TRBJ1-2	TGCGCCAGCAGCCAGTCGGCAGTAGATGGCTACACCTTC	CASSQSAVDGYTF
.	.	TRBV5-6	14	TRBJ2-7	TGTGCCAGCAGCTTGGCTTCTAGCGTTGACGAGCAGTACTTC	CASSLASSVDEQYF
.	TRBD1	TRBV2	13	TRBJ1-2	TGTGCCAGCGGGGAGGGGGCCAACTATGGCTACACCTTC	CASGEGANYGYTF
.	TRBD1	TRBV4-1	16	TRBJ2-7	TGCGCCAGCAGCACATTACCAGGGGGCGCTCAATACGAGCAGTACTTC	CASSTLPGGAQYEQYF
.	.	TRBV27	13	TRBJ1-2	TGTGCCAGCAGTTGTAGCCGAAACTATGGCTACACCTTC	CASSCSRNYGYTF
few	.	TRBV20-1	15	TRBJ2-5	TGCAGTGCTAGAGAGACGGGACGACCCCAAGAGACCCAGTACTTC	CSARETGRPQETQYF
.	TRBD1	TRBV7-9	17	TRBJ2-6	TGTGCCAGCAGCCTACCGCAGGGGGCGCCTGGGGCCAACGTCCTGACTTTC	CASSLPQGAPGANVLTF
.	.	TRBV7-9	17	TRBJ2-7	TGTGCCAGCAGCCGGGGGCCTGAAAGGCTAAATGCCTACGAGCAGTACTTC	CASSRGPERLNAYEQYF
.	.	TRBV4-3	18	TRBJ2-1	TGCGCCAGCAGCCAAGCCCATTACAGGGTCAGCTCCTACAATGAGCAGTTCTTC	CASSQAHYRVSSYNEQFF
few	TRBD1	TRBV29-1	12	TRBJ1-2	TGCAGCGTTAAGGGACAGGGTTATGGCTACACCTTC	CSVKGQGYGYTF
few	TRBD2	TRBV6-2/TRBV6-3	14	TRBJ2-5	TGTGCCAGCAGCCGTAGCGGGGTACAAGAGACCCAGTACTTC	CASSRSGVQETQYF
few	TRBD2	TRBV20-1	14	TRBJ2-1	TGCAGTGCTCCTACTAGCGGAGTTGGGAATGAGCAGTTCTTC	CSAPTSGVGNEQFF
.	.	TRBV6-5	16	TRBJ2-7	TGTGCCAGCAGTACCCGAGGAACAGGGTTAGCCTACGAGCAGTACTTC	CASSTRGTGLAYEQYF
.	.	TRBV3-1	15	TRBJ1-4	TGTGCCAGCAGCCCGACGTCGGGGGGGGTTGAAAAACTGTTTTTT	CASSPTSGGVEKLFF
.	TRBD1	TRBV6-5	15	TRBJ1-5	TGTGCCAGCAGTGCTGGGACAGCCACCAATCAGCCCCAGCATTTT	CASSAGTATNQPQHF
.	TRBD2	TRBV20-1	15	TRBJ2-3	TGCAGTGCTAGTCTTCCTAGCGGGGGAACAGATACGCAGTATTTT	CSASLPSGGTDTQYF
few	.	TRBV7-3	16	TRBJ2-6	TGTGCCAGCAGCCAGAGGGGAACTACTGGGGCCAACGTCCTGACTTTC	CASSQRGTTGANVLTF
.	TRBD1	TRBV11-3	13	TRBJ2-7	TGTGCCAGCAGCTTAGGGGACAGGGACGAGCAGTACTTC	CASSLGDRDEQYF
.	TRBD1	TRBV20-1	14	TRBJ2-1	TGCAGTGCCCCAACAGGGGCCCTTTACAATGAGCAGTTCTTC	CSAPTGALYNEQFF
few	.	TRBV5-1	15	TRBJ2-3	TGCGCCAGCAGCTTAATGGGAGCGGACACAGATACGCAGTATTTT	CASSLMGADTDTQYF